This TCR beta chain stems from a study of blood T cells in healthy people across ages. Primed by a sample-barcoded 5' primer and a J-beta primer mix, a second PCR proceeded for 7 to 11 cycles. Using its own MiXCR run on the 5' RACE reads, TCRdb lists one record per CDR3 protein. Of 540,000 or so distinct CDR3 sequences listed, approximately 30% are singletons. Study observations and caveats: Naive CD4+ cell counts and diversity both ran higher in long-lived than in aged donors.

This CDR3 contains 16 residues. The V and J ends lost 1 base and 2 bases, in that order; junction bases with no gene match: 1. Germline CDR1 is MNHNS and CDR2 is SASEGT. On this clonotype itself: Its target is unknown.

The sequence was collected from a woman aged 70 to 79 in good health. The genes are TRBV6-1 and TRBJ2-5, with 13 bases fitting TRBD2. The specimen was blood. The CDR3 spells CASSEELAGGQETQYF. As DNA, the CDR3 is TGTGCCAGCAGTGAAGAACTAGCGGGGGGGCAAGAGACCCAGTACTTC.